Following are 2 T cell receptor beta chains from one sample sequenced in a study of T cells in Graves' hyperthyroidism and ophthalmopathy. The TCR beta CDR3 regions underwent amplification using RNA transcripts as the source. Using the HTBI primer set, a first-round RT-PCR was run on the TCR CDR3. MiXCR was run by TCRdb on the multiplex PCR reads, yielding one entry per CDR3 protein. The sample records about half a million distinct CDR3 sequences, around 21% being singletons. Sequencing was done on a sample of blood. These receptors all stem from a young man with Graves' hyperthyroidism.

The chain uses TRBV5-1 and TRBJ2-5, with D tentatively TRBD1 or TRBD2 (5 bases each). Germline V gene data show CDR1 as SGHRS and CDR2 as YFSETQ. The CDR3 has 14 residues. V was clipped by 8 bases and J by 5 bases, with 19 bases between them. The CDR3 protein is CASRPGAAGETQYF. As DNA, the CDR3 is TGCGCCAGTCGTCCCGGGGCGGCCGGGGAGACCCAGTACTTC.

This clonotype has at least ten counts. Here the CDR3 omits its conserved ending phenylalanine or tryptophan, so a read error is the likely source. This chain joins TRBV29-1 and TRBJ1-1; D is perhaps TRBD1 (6 bases). Per germline, CDR1 SQVTM and CDR2 ANQGSEA. Trimming left V 6 bases short and J 1 base short, with 12 bases between. The CDR3 runs to 13 residues. The CDR3, as DNA: TGCAGCGTAGACCGACAGGAGAACACTGAAGCTTTCCTT. Amino acids: CSVDRQENTEAFL.